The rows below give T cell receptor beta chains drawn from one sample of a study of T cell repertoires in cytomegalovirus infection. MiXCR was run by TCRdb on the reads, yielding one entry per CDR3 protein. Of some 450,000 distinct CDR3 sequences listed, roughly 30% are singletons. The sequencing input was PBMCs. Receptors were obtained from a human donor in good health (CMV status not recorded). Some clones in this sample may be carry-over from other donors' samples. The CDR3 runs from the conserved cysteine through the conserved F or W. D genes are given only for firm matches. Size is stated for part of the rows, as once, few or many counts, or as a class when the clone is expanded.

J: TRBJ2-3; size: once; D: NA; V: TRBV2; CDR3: CASSVDGGPRTDTQYF; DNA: TGTGCCAGCAGTGTCGACGGGGGGCCCCGCACAGATACGCAGTATTTT
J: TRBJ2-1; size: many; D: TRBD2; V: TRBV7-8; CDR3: CASSFLYGTSGVRDNEQFF; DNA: TGTGCCAGCAGCTTTCTATACGGGACTAGCGGGGTACGAGACAATGAGCAGTTCTTC
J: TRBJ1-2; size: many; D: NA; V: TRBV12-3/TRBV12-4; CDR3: CASSLSNNYGYTF; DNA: TGTGCCAGCAGTTTGAGTAATAACTATGGCTACACCTTC
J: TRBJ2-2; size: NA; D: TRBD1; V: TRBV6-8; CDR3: CASSYLGQVLNTGELFF; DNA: TGTGCCAGCAGTTACCTCGGACAGGTCCTTAACACCGGGGAGCTGTTTTTT
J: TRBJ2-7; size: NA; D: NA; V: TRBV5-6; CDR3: CASSLDSGYEQYF; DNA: TGTGCCAGCAGCTTGGATAGCGGCTACGAGCAGTACTTC
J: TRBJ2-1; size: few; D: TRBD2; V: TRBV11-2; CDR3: CASSLDRPSGGRSYNEQFF; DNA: TGTGCCAGCAGCTTAGATAGGCCTAGCGGGGGTCGCTCCTACAATGAGCAGTTCTTC
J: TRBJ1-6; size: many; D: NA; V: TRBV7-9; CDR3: CASSSGAGYSPLHF; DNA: TGTGCCAGCAGCTCAGGGGCAGGGTATTCACCCCTCCACTTT
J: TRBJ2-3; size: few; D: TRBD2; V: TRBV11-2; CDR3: CASSRSGVYTDTQYF; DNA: TGTGCCAGCAGCCGGAGCGGGGTTTACACAGATACGCAGTATTTT
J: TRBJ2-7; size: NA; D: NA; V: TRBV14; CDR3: CASIQKQGPYKQYF; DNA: TGTGCCAGCATCCAAAAGCAGGGGCCCTACAAGCAGTACTTC
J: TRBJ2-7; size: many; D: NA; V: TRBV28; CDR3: CASSNSLREQYF; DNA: TGTGCCAGCAGTAACAGTTTAAGAGAGCAGTACTTC